A selection of T cell receptor beta chains follows, all from one sample in a study of shared clonotypes between healthy human individuals. Clones were read by immunoSEQ multiplex PCR, and TCRdb kept only the in-frame ones, dropping some. The sample includes some 2 million clones, about 95% of them seen just once. Sequencing input: naive CD8+ T cells sorted from blood. The receptors here all came from a young man in good health. CDR3s include the opening cysteine and the closing phenylalanine or tryptophan. The D gene is left open where the match is weak. The listing skips clone size in some rows; elsewhere it reads once, few, many or a size class.

V,J,size,D,CDR3,DNA
TRBV27,TRBJ2-7,NA,NA,CASSPSTGRLFYEQYF,TGTGCCAGCAGTCCATCGACAGGTCGTCTATTCTACGAGCAGTACTTC
TRBV27,TRBJ2-1,NA,NA,CASSTTNEQFF,TGTGCCAGCAGTACCACCAATGAGCAGTTCTTC
TRBV5-6,TRBJ1-2,NA,TRBD1,CASSPIQGEYGYTF,TGTGCCAGCAGCCCGATACAGGGGGAATATGGCTACACCTTC
TRBV11-2,TRBJ2-5,NA,TRBD1,CASSSQGAFAETQYF,TGTGCCAGCAGCTCACAGGGGGCCTTCGCAGAGACCCAGTACTTC
TRBV30,TRBJ2-3,once,NA,CAWTQDSQDTQYF,TGTGCCTGGACCCAGGACAGTCAGGATACGCAGTATTTT
TRBV4-3,TRBJ2-5,NA,NA,CASSQDPGAGETQYF,TGCGCCAGCAGCCAAGATCCAGGGGCTGGGGAGACCCAGTACTTC
TRBV27,TRBJ2-4,NA,TRBD2,CASRAGGFQNIQYF,TGTGCCAGCAGGGCGGGAGGGTTCCAAAACATTCAGTACTTC
TRBV14,TRBJ1-6,NA,NA,CASSLLLYNSPLHF,TGTGCCAGCAGCCTTCTGCTGTATAATTCACCCCTCCACTTT
TRBV10-1,TRBJ2-7,once,NA,CASSPGLDYEQYF,TGCGCCAGCAGCCCGGGACTGGACTACGAGCAGTACTTC
TRBV18,TRBJ2-2,NA,TRBD1,CASSPEGTGDTGELFF,TGTGCCAGCTCACCAGAAGGGACAGGGGATACCGGGGAGCTGTTTTTT
TRBV6-1,TRBJ2-2,NA,TRBD1,CASSEEATGWFTGELFF,TGTGCCAGCAGTGAAGAAGCGACAGGGTGGTTCACCGGGGAGCTGTTTTTT
TRBV4-1,TRBJ1-5,NA,NA,CASSQGGGQPQHF,TGCGCCAGCAGCCAAGGAGGCGGGCAGCCCCAGCATTTT
TRBV7-8,TRBJ2-7,NA,NA,CASSLLRILSYEQYF,TGTGCCAGCAGCTTGTTGCGGATTCTCTCCTACGAGCAGTACTTC
TRBV7-8,TRBJ2-7,NA,NA,CASSRGVNEQYF,TGTGCCAGCAGCCGGGGTGTTAACGAGCAGTACTTC
TRBV6-6,TRBJ2-7,NA,NA,CAAEGQNITYEQYF,TGTGCCGCGGAGGGGCAGAACATTACCTACGAGCAGTACTTC
TRBV5-6,TRBJ2-7,NA,TRBD1,CASSLRDRGYEQYF,TGTGCCAGCAGCTTAAGGGACAGGGGCTACGAGCAGTACTTC
TRBV7-9,TRBJ2-1,once,NA,CASSLKPISSYNEQFF,TGTGCCAGCAGCTTAAAGCCGATAAGCTCCTACAATGAGCAGTTCTTC
TRBV7-8,TRBJ1-5,once,NA,CASSFTENSNQPQHF,TGTGCCAGCAGCTTCACAGAGAATAGCAATCAGCCCCAGCATTTT
TRBV28,TRBJ2-5,NA,TRBD1,CASSSPGQGLVETQYF,TGTGCCAGCAGTTCTCCCGGACAGGGGTTGGTCGAGACCCAGTACTTC
TRBV6-1,TRBJ1-1,NA,NA,CASSEGTYTEAFF,TGTGCCAGCAGTGAAGGCACCTACACTGAAGCTTTCTTT
TRBV27,TRBJ2-7,NA,NA,CASSLAGSRTEQYF,TGTGCCAGCAGTTTAGCCGGGAGTCGGACCGAGCAGTACTTC
TRBV10-2,TRBJ1-3,NA,TRBD1,CASGRQGSGNTIYF,TGCGCCAGCGGCCGACAGGGCTCTGGAAACACCATATATTTT
TRBV27,TRBJ2-3,NA,NA,CASSFITSTDTQYF,TGTGCCAGCAGTTTCATAACTAGCACAGATACGCAGTATTTT
TRBV27,TRBJ2-5,NA,NA,CASSLLGRNQETQYF,TGTGCCAGCAGTTTACTGGGCAGAAACCAAGAGACCCAGTACTTC
TRBV27,TRBJ1-2,NA,NA,CASSQDRLYGYTF,TGTGCCAGCAGCCAGGACAGACTCTATGGCTACACCTTC
TRBV4-1,TRBJ2-7,NA,NA,CASSQEGVGSFEQYF,TGCGCCAGCAGCCAAGAAGGGGTAGGTTCTTTCGAGCAGTACTTC
TRBV11-2,TRBJ1-2,NA,TRBD1,CASSGQVWSYGYTF,TGTGCCAGCAGCGGACAGGTCTGGAGCTATGGCTACACCTTC
TRBV13,TRBJ1-5,NA,NA,CASSLGGGGQPQHF,TGTGCCAGCAGCTTAGGAGGGGGAGGCCAGCCCCAGCATTTT
TRBV23-1,TRBJ2-7,NA,NA,CASSLALITTTYEQYF,TGCGCCAGCAGTCTAGCGCTAATAACGACGACGTACGAGCAGTACTTC